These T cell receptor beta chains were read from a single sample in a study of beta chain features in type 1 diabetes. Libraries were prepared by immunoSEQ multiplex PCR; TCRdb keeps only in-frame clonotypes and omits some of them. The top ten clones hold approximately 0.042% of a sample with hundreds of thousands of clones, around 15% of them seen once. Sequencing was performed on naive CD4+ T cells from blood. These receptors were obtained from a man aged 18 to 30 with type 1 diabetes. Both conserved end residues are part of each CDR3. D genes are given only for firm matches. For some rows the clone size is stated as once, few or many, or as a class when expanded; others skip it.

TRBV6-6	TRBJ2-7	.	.	CASSYSRGLEQYF	TGTGCCAGCAGTTACTCGCGAGGCCTAGAGCAGTACTTC
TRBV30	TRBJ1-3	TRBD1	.	CAWSAGGATGNTIYF	TGTGCCTGGAGTGCAGGGGGCGCTACTGGAAACACCATATATTTT
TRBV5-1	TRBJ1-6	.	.	CASSQYRESPLHF	TGCGCCAGCAGCCAGTACAGGGAATCACCCCTCCACTTT
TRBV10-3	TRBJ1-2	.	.	CAITPRGADYGYTF	TGTGCCATCACCCCCCGCGGTGCGGACTATGGCTACACCTTC
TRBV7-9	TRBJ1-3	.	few	CASSPKDGGSGNTIYF	TGTGCCAGCAGCCCTAAGGACGGAGGCTCTGGAAACACCATATATTTT
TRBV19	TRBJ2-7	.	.	CASSLEGSEQYF	TGTGCCAGTAGTTTGGAGGGAAGCGAGCAGTACTTC
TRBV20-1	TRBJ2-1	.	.	CSARPSNEQFF	TGCAGTGCTCGGCCCAGTAATGAGCAGTTCTTC
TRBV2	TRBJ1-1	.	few	CASSETKDTEAFF	TGTGCCAGCAGTGAGACAAAGGACACTGAAGCTTTCTTT
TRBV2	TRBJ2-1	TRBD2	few	CASTSGYNEQFF	TGTGCCAGCACTAGCGGCTACAATGAGCAGTTCTTC
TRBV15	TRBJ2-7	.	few	CATSRRFENSGEQYF	TGTGCCACCAGCAGGAGGTTTGAGAACTCGGGCGAGCAGTACTTC
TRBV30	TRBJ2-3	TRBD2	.	CAWKPGLATDTQYF	TGTGCCTGGAAACCGGGACTAGCGACAGATACGCAGTATTTT
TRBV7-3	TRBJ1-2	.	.	CASSLSSNTDYGYTF	TGTGCCAGCAGCTTAAGCTCTAACACAGACTATGGCTACACCTTC
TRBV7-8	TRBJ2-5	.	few	CASSPTTVQETQYF	TGTGCCAGCAGCCCTACGACGGTCCAAGAGACCCAGTACTTC
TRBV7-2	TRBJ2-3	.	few	CASSSQGYTDTQYF	TGTGCCAGCAGCTCGCAGGGATACACAGATACGCAGTATTTT
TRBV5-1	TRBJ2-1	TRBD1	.	CASSSGTGANEQFF	TGCGCCAGCAGCTCCGGGACAGGGGCCAATGAGCAGTTCTTC
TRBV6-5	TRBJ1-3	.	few	CASSYDFRDSGNTIYF	TGTGCCAGCAGTTACGATTTCCGGGACTCTGGAAACACCATATATTTT
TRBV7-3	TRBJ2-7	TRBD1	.	CASSLMAGQGHEQYF	TGTGCCAGCAGCTTAATGGCAGGACAGGGACACGAGCAGTACTTC
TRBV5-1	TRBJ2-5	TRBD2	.	CASSANSGVLTQYF	TGCGCCAGCAGCGCGAATAGCGGGGTTCTGACCCAGTACTTC
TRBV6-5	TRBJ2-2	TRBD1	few	CATRTGDTGELFF	TGTGCCACGAGGACAGGGGACACCGGGGAGCTGTTTTTT
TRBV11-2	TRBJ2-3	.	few	CASSLDPGVPTQYF	TGTGCCAGCAGCTTAGATCCAGGTGTACCGACGCAGTATTTT
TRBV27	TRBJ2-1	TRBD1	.	CASSFETGRYNEQFF	TGTGCCAGCAGTTTCGAGACAGGGCGCTACAATGAGCAGTTCTTC
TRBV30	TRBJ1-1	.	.	CAWSEKGLMNTEAFF	TGTGCCTGGAGTGAAAAGGGACTCATGAACACTGAAGCTTTCTTT
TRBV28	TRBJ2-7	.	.	CASSLVGAEQYF	TGTGCCAGCAGTTTAGTGGGGGCCGAGCAGTACTTC
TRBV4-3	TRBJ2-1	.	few	CASSQDLAKQFF	TGCGCCAGCAGCCAAGATCTGGCTAAGCAGTTCTTC
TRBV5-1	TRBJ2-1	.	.	CASSLGVNEQFF	TGCGCCAGCAGCTTAGGGGTAAATGAGCAGTTCTTC
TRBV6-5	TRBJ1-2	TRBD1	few	CASRPDRGNYGYTF	TGTGCCAGCAGGCCCGACAGGGGAAACTATGGCTACACCTTC